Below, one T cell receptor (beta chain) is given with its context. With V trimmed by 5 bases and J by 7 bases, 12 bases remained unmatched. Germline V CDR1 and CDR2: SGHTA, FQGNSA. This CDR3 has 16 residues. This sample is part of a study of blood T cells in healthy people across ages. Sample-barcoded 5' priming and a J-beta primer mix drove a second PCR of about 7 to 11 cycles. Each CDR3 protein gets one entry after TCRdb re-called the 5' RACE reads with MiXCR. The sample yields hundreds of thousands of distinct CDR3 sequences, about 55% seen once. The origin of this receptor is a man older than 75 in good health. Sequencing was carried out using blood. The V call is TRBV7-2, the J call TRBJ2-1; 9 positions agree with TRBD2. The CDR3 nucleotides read TGTGCCAGCAGCCCAGGGAGGCTAGCGGGGAGGAATGAGCAGTTCTTC. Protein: CASSPGRLAGRNEQFF.